This TCR beta chain was identified during a study of early T cells in non-severe SARS-CoV-2 infection. Study overall: Sequenced material consisted of bulk RNA (from unsorted whole blood), and chains were unpaired.

The length of the CDR3 is 13 residues. Trimming pared 0 bases from V and 6 bases from J, leaving 7 bases between. The germline V gene encodes CDR1 SGHRS and CDR2 YFSETQ. Study outcomes and limitations: Matching results from VDJdb favored anti-spike CD8 responses, leaving private and CD4 specificities undetected.

As for this clonotype: Antigen: not known.

Researchers attached unique molecular identifiers to individual cDNA molecules. TCRdb passed the 5' RACE reads through MiXCR, listing each CDR3 protein once. The profile covers tens of thousands of distinct CDR3 sequences, with 8.5% to 10% appearing a single time and approximately 9% taken by the ten largest. The receptor was isolated from an adult who was a healthcare worker with PCR-confirmed SARS-CoV-2 infection or an uninfected control (not recorded which). The sequencing input was whole blood. The chain links TRBV5-1 to TRBJ2-4, with a tentative D call TRBD1 (6 bases). The CDR3 DNA is TGCGCCAGCAGCTTGGCACAGGGAAACATTCAGTACTTC. This gives the protein CASSLAQGNIQYF. The full variable domain, its missing parts supplied by reference TRBV5-1 and TRBJ2-4, is KAGVTQTPRYLIKTRGQQVTLSCSPISGHRSVSWYQQTPGQGLQFLFEYFSETQRNKGNFPGRFSGRQFSNSRSEMNVSTLELGDSALYLCASSLAQGNIQYFGAGTRLSVL.